The rows below give T cell receptor beta chains drawn from one sample of a study of T cells expressing NK-cell markers. TCRdb processed the 5' RACE reads again and assigns one entry to each CDR3 protein, with no DNA. Its clone listing holds approximately 110,000 distinct CDR3 sequences. Sequencing input: blood T cells: a sorted CD56 or NKG2C T cell subset, CD4+ or CD8+ T cells, or bulk PBMC T cells (not recorded which). These receptors were obtained from a woman between 18 and 70 years old in good health. CDR3s include the opening cysteine and the closing phenylalanine or tryptophan.

j_call v_call cdr3_aa
TRBJ2-7 TRBV25-1 CASSEWEGGSSYEQYF
TRBJ2-7 TRBV24-1 CATSDHRGWEQYF
TRBJ2-2 TRBV7-7 CASSLRLAATGELFF
TRBJ2-3 TRBV13 CASSSKLERGGYTDTQYF
TRBJ2-5 TRBV20-1 CSALTGLEETQYF
TRBJ2-5 TRBV10-3 CAISEDSYTETQYF
TRBJ1-2 TRBV2 CASSMGGAAYGYTF
TRBJ1-5 TRBV6-1 CASRETGGSNQPQHF
TRBJ2-2 TRBV7-7 CASSPLAGGLNGELFF
TRBJ2-5 TRBV7-9 CASSPILSRVGTQYF
TRBJ2-2 TRBV4-3 CASSQDDRATGELFF
TRBJ2-5 TRBV21-1 CASSKGTGGPQETQYF
TRBJ1-1 TRBV30 CAWTAGQGRTEAFF
TRBJ1-1 TRBV4-3 CASSPDREGNTEAFF
TRBJ2-3 TRBV7-8 CASTPEPLAVSTDTQYF
TRBJ2-1 TRBV3-1 CASKPGLAGRRVGEQFF
TRBJ2-1 TRBV7-9 CASSLRGTGGYNEQFF
TRBJ2-1 TRBV29-1 CSVERGGEHLYNEQFF
TRBJ2-2 TRBV11-1 CASSSQAWGQGNTGELFF
TRBJ2-7 TRBV20-1 CSARDQREYSYEQYF
TRBJ2-1 TRBV25-1 CASTDGTGEVGEQFF
TRBJ2-1 TRBV19 CASSMGIYNEQFF
TRBJ2-5 TRBV5-1 CASSLGGQVVETQYF
TRBJ1-2 TRBV27 CASSLSPGHYGYTF
TRBJ2-4 TRBV20-1 CSADGTGVSSGAKNIQYF
TRBJ1-2 TRBV7-9 CASSLTGGEMYGYTF
TRBJ2-1 TRBV6-2/TRBV6-3 CASSYGDRLGEQFF
TRBJ2-1 TRBV7-9 CASSSLTSGRDNEQFF
TRBJ1-2 TRBV4-1 CASSQDGTAYGYTF
TRBJ2-5 TRBV5-6 CASRPKTGTSGQETQYF
TRBJ2-7 TRBV6-2/TRBV6-3 CASSYGEAYEQYF
TRBJ1-4 TRBV27 CASSPREGRATNEKLFF
TRBJ2-7 TRBV5-4 CASSLASGTYEQYF
TRBJ2-5 TRBV6-2/TRBV6-3 CASSSGGDQETQYF
TRBJ2-1 TRBV2 CASSEEPGLADNEQFF
TRBJ1-1 TRBV11-2 CASRKSTGVTEAFF
TRBJ2-1 TRBV29-1 CSAKTGTGPVYNEQFF